Listed below are T cell receptor beta chains from one sample, sequenced in a study of blood T cell repertoires in COVID-19. Libraries were prepared by immunoSEQ multiplex PCR; TCRdb keeps only in-frame clonotypes and omits some of them. The sample yields 100,000 to 150,000 clones, 75% to 85% seen once. Input material: peripheral blood. Receptors were obtained from a woman aged 50 to 60 with acute or convalescent COVID-19. CDR3s leave out the opening cysteine and the closing phenylalanine or tryptophan.

j_gene | v_gene | CDR3aa
TRBJ1-3 | TRBV6-1 | ASSEGGISGNTIY
TRBJ2-1 | TRBV15 | ATSRAPYEQF
TRBJ1-5 | TRBV19 | ASNSGYGRGPQH
TRBJ2-1 | TRBV7-2 | ASSFSGTSSYNEQF
TRBJ1-2 | TRBV7-9 | ASSPSDLANYGYT
TRBJ2-7 | TRBV5-1 | ASSLATGGNSYEQY
TRBJ1-4 | TRBV3-1/TRBV3-2 | ASSQDLQGASIGKLF
TRBJ2-5 | TRBV29-1 | SVRTSGRAGETQY
TRBJ2-7 | TRBV30 | AWSAGQDYEQY
TRBJ2-3 | TRBV7-9 | ASSSATGGKTKDTQY
TRBJ1-1 | TRBV13 | ASSLGSYPGPRGVNTEAF
TRBJ1-4 | TRBV4-1 | ASSQGQGPTNEKLF
TRBJ1-2 | TRBV3-1/TRBV3-2 | ASSQDSVYYGYT
TRBJ1-4 | TRBV27 | ASSLEGLGEKLF
TRBJ2-2 | TRBV7-6 | ASSFGLAETLHTGELF
TRBJ1-1 | TRBV6-5 | ASTGGLLKTEAF
TRBJ1-5 | TRBV4-1 | ASSQEAGNLNQPQH
TRBJ1-3 | TRBV28 | ASSLVGTGVLSGNTIY
TRBJ2-5 | TRBV5-1 | ASSLVLAGQETQY
TRBJ1-5 | TRBV30 | AWRHRGDQPQH
TRBJ1-1 | TRBV5-1 | ASSLLSTGNTEAF
TRBJ1-1 | TRBV6-5 | AAYARWTEAF